Listed here are 15 T cell receptor beta chains from one sample, sequenced in a study of cytomegalovirus exposure and HLA in healthy donors. The PCR employed 60 Vbeta primers together with 13 Jbeta primers. Sequencing used immunoSEQ multiplex PCR; TCRdb keeps in-frame clones, though not all of them. The sample holds around 75,000 clones. Sequencing was done on a sample of PBMCs. The receptors were sampled from a man aged 45-60 years in good health and CMV-seropositive.

This chain joins TRBV5-6 and TRBJ2-3, with 12 bases fitting TRBD1. The CDR3 has 16 residues. With V trimmed by 2 bases and J by 5 bases, 6 bases remained unmatched. From germline, CDR1 is SGHDT and CDR2 YYEEEE. Here the CDR3 reads CASSLEGQGAGDTQYF. In DNA form, the CDR3 reads TGTGCCAGCAGCTTAGAGGGACAGGGGGCCGGAGATACGCAGTATTTT.

The chain recombines TRBV27 with TRBJ1-1; 7 bases fit TRBD1. The V gene's germline CDR1 is MNHEY and CDR2 SMNVEV (reference sequence). This CDR3 region has 13 residues. V gave up 6 bases and J gave up 3 bases; unmatched junction bases: 4. CDR3 DNA: TGTGCCAGCAGCATAACAGGGGACACTGAAGCTTTCTTT. Translation gives CASSITGDTEAFF.

The chain combines TRBV5-1 with TRBJ2-2; a weak D match, TRBD1 (5 bases). The germline gives CDR1 SGHRS, CDR2 YFSETQ. The CDR3 extends over 19 amino acids. V lost 4 bases to trimming and J lost 6 bases, with 28 bases between them. CDR3: CASSPDPGLRPGGSGELFF. CDR3 nucleotide sequence: TGCGCCAGCAGCCCGGATCCAGGGTTAAGGCCCGGTGGGTCCGGGGAGCTGTTTTTT.

The chain recombines TRBV9 with TRBJ1-6, with TRBD1 as a possible D gene (5 bases). The V and J ends lost 8 bases and 6 bases respectively, with 9 bases between them. CDR1 and CDR2 from the germline V gene are SGDLS and YYNGEE. CDR3 length equals 12 residues. This CDR3 is CASGAVNSPLHF. CDR3 bases: TGTGCCAGTGGGGCAGTTAATTCACCCCTCCACTTT.

The genes are TRBV4-1 and TRBJ2-1; possible D gene TRBD1, 5 bases. The CDR3 sequence is 17 residues long. CDR1 MGHRA and CDR2 YSYEKL come from the germline V gene. Trimming took 1 base from V and 1 from J, leaving 14 bases between them. The DNA for the CDR3 is TGCGCCAGCAGCCAAGGCCTCGTCAGGGCATCCTACAATGAGCAGTTCTTC. As protein: CASSQGLVRASYNEQFF.

The V call is TRBV7-7, the J call TRBJ2-1, with 11 bases that match TRBD2. The trim removed 2 bases at V and 6 bases at J, leaving 3 bases unmatched. Looked up from germline, CDR1 is SSHAT and CDR2 is FNYEAQ (reference sequence). This CDR3 comprises 15 residues. The DNA of the CDR3 is TGTGCCAGCAGCTTAACTAGCGGGAGTAGCAATGAGCAGTTCTTC. It encodes CASSLTSGSSNEQFF.

The chain links TRBV7-2 to TRBJ1-6; 11 nucleotides line up with TRBD1. Germline values: CDR1 SGHTA, CDR2 FQGNSA. Unmatched junction bases numbered 6, after V lost 5 bases and J lost 9 bases. This CDR3 spans 15 amino acids. Written as DNA, the CDR3 is TGTGCCAGCAGCCCCCGGGACAGGGGGGGTTCACCCCTCCACTTT. Translated: CASSPRDRGGSPLHF.

This chain joins TRBV6-6 and TRBJ1-3, with D uncertain. Germline V gene sequence: CDR1 MNHNY, CDR2 SVGAGI (reference sequence). This CDR3 has 13 amino acids. V was cut by 0 bases and J by 8 bases, with 8 bases left in between. The CDR3 loop is CASSYSNGDTIYF. In nucleotides, the CDR3 is TGTGCCAGCAGTTACTCGAACGGGGACACCATATATTTT.

The chain links TRBV5-1 to TRBJ2-5, with TRBD2 matching over 11 bases. J gave up 4 bases and V 0 bases, and 5 bases lay outside the gene matches. Germline assignment: CDR1 SGHRS and CDR2 YFSETQ. There are 16 residues in the CDR3. The CDR3 DNA reads as TGCGCCAGCAGCTTGGCCTTAGCGGGGGGGCTAGAGACCCAGTACTTC. This codes for CASSLALAGGLETQYF.

The chain couples TRBV7-8 to TRBJ2-7; TRBD1 matches 9 bases. Trimming at V came to 3 bases and at J to 2 bases, leaving 5 bases not matched to a gene. Looked up from germline, CDR1 is SGHVS and CDR2 is FQNEAQ. The CDR3 covers 15 residues. CDR3: CASSFVGQGTYEQYF. DNA for the CDR3: TGTGCCAGCAGCTTCGTCGGACAGGGGACCTACGAGCAGTACTTC.

V and J are TRBV6-5 and TRBJ1-1; D is undetermined. The CDR3 extends over 15 amino acids. The germline V and J ends were trimmed by 5 bases and 6 bases, with 19 bases remaining between them. Germline CDR1 and CDR2: MNHEY and SVGAGI. The CDR3 region has the DNA TGTGCCAGCAGTGTCCGACTCTCTAGGAAAGCTGAAGCTTTCTTT. Protein: CASSVRLSRKAEAFF.

V gene TRBV27 combines with J gene TRBJ2-5; 7 bases match TRBD1. Near its end, the DNA agrees better with TRBJ2-7, so the J call may be wrong. Germline V gene sequence: CDR1 MNHEY, CDR2 SMNVEV (reference sequence). The CDR3 runs to 15 residues. The CDR3: CASSPRRTGPYEQYF. The CDR3 DNA is TGTGCCAGCAGTCCCCGAAGGACAGGCCCCTACGAGCAGTACTTC.

V is TRBV13 and J is TRBJ1-1; D is perhaps TRBD1 (5 bases). Trimming took 5 bases from V and 4 from J, leaving 11 bases between them. Germline V gives CDR1 PRHDT, CDR2 FYEKMQ (reference sequence). The CDR3 runs 13 residues. The CDR3 spells CASSLGGTTEAFF. The CDR3 nucleotides are TGTGCCAGCAGCCTTGGCGGGACCACTGAAGCTTTCTTT.

In DNA, the CDR3 is TGTGCCAGCAGTCTAACAGGGATCAGCAATCAGCCCCAGCATTTT. Its protein product is CASSLTGISNQPQHF. This chain joins TRBV28 and TRBJ1-5, with D perhaps matching TRBD1 (6 bases). Germline V lookup: CDR1 MDHEN, CDR2 SYDVKM. The germline V and J ends were trimmed by 5 bases and 1 base, with 12 bases remaining between them. The CDR3 has 15 residues.

The J gene is TRBJ2-1, the V gene TRBV11-3; TRBD2 aligns across 8 bases. The CDR3 has 15 amino acids. Germline CDR1 is SGHNT and CDR2 is YENEEA. V shed 3 bases and J 10 bases; nucleotides not matched to a gene: 11. The CDR3 sequence is CASSLDGIAGREQFF. CDR3 DNA: TGTGCCAGCAGCTTGGACGGAATAGCGGGACGGGAGCAGTTCTTC.